The 8 T cell receptor beta chains reported below all come from one sample, sequenced in a study of cytomegalovirus exposure and HLA in healthy donors. Method: immunoSEQ multiplex PCR; TCRdb's copy keeps in-frame clones and lacks some. Of roughly 100,000 clones listed, about 88% are singletons. Input material: PBMCs. These receptors all come from a woman aged 18-35 years in good health and CMV-seropositive.

This clone was observed a few times. The chain employs TRBV25-1 and TRBJ2-2; possibly TRBD1 for D (5 bases). The CDR3 is made up of 18 amino acids. Trimming took off 3 bases at V and 1 base at J, with 18 bases between the two ends. The germline V gene has CDR1 MGHDK and CDR2 SYGVNS. Written as DNA, the CDR3 is TGTGCCAGCAGTGAGATAGGCGGCAGGGCCGAGAACACCGGGGAGCTGTTTTTT. It is translated as CASSEIGGRAENTGELFF.

This sequence joins TRBV7-8 and TRBJ1-5; D call uncertain. The length of the CDR3 is 17 residues. Trimming took off 5 bases at V and 0 bases at J, with 17 bases between the two ends. The germline gives CDR1 SGHVS, CDR2 FQNEAQ. This CDR3 is CASSAGGIVYSNQPQHF. The CDR3, as DNA: TGTGCCAGCAGCGCGGGCGGCATTGTCTATAGCAATCAGCCCCAGCATTTT. Variable domain in full (rest from reference TRBV7-8 and TRBJ1-5): GAGVSQSPRYKVAKRGQDVALRCDPISGHVSLFWYQQALGQGPEFLTYFQNEAQLDKSGLPSDRFFAERPEGSVSTLKIQRTQQEDSAVYLCASSAGGIVYSNQPQHFGDGTRLSIL.

This chain links TRBV11-2 with TRBJ2-2; D is possibly TRBD1 (6 bases). The CDR3 is made up of 17 amino acids. Germline V gene lookup returns CDR1 SGHAT and CDR2 FQNNGV. The ends were cut back, 0 bases at V and 6 bases at J, with 17 bases in the middle. The CDR3 spells CASSLDPPGVPPGELFF. In nucleotides, the CDR3 is TGTGCCAGCAGCTTAGATCCCCCAGGGGTTCCGCCCGGGGAGCTGTTTTTT.

This chain uses TRBV27 with TRBJ1-2; D perhaps matches TRBD1 (5 bases). V lost 3 bases to trimming and J lost 8 bases, with 13 bases between them. From germline, CDR1 is MNHEY and CDR2 SMNVEV (reference sequence). The CDR3 spans 13 residues. As DNA, the CDR3 is TGTGCCAGCAGTTTTGGCCAGGGAAGCGGCTACACCTTC. Protein sequence: CASSFGQGSGYTF.

The chain is built from TRBV7-8 and TRBJ2-2; D might be TRBD1 (5 bases). The V gene lost 8 bases and the J gene lost 7 bases, with 11 bases spanning the gap. Germline V CDR1 and CDR2: SGHVS, FQNEAQ. CDR3 length: 12 residues. The CDR3 is CASSRANGELFF. The CDR3 nucleotides are TGTGCCAGCTCCAGGGCCAACGGGGAGCTGTTTTTT. Full variable domain (remainder filled in from reference TRBV7-8 and TRBJ2-2): GAGVSQSPRYKVAKRGQDVALRCDPISGHVSLFWYQQALGQGPEFLTYFQNEAQLDKSGLPSDRFFAERPEGSVSTLKIQRTQQEDSAVYLCASSRANGELFFGEGSRLTVL.

The rearrangement links TRBV12-2 to TRBJ1-1. TRBV12-2 is described as a pseudogene. The CDR3 is 16 amino acids. CDR3 loop: CASRLVGGGEQTEAFF. DNA for the CDR3: TGTGCAAGTCGCTTAGTAGGTGGCGGGGAGCAGACTGAAGCTTTCTTT.

J is TRBJ2-7 and V is TRBV12-2; the table's D call TRBD2 went unverified against the DNA. TRBV12-2 is a pseudogene locus. CDR3 size: 18 residues. The CDR3 nucleotides are TGTGCAAGTCGCCTGGGACAGGGTGGGGGACTAGCGGTGTACGAGCAGTACGTC. It specifies CASRLGQGGGLAVYEQYV.

The rearrangement links TRBV27 to TRBJ2-3; no clear D. Trimming took off 10 bases at V and 0 bases at J, with 8 bases between the two ends. Germline V gene lookup returns CDR1 MNHEY and CDR2 SMNVEV (reference sequence). The CDR3 has 12 residues. The CDR3 loop reads CATQASTDTQYF. The CDR3 DNA reads as TGTGCCACCCAGGCGAGCACAGATACGCAGTATTTT.